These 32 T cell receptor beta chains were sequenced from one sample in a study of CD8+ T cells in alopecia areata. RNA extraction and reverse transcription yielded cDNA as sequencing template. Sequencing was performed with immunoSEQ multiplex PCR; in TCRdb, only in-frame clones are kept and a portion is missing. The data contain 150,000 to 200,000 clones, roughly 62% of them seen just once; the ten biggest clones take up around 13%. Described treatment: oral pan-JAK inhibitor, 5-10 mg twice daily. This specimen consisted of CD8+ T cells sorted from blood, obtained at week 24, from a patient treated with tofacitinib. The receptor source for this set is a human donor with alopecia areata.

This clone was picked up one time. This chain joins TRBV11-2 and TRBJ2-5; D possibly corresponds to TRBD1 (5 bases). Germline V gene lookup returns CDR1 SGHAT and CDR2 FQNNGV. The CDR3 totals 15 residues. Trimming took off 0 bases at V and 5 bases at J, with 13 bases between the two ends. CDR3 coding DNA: TGTGCCAGCAGCTTAGAGCTCAGGGTAGTGGAGACCCAGTACTTC. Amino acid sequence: CASSLELRVVETQYF.

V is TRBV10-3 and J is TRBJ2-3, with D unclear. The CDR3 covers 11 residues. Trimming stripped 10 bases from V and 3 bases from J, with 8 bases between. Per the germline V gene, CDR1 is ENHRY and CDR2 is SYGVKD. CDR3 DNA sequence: TGTGCCACCACGGCAACAGATACGCAGTATTTT. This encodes CATTATDTQYF.

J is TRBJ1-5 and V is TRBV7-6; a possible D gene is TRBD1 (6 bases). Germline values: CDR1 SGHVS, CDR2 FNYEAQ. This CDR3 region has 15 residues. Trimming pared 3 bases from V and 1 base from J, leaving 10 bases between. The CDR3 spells CASSLNGGSNQPQHF. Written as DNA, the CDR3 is TGTGCCAGCAGCTTGAACGGGGGCAGCAATCAGCCCCAGCATTTT.

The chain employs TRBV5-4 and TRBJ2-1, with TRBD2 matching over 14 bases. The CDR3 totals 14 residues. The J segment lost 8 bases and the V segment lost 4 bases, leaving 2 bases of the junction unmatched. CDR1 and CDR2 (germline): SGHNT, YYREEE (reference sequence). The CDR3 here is CASSLGLAGDEQFF. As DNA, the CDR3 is TGTGCCAGCAGCCTGGGACTAGCGGGGGATGAGCAGTTCTTC.

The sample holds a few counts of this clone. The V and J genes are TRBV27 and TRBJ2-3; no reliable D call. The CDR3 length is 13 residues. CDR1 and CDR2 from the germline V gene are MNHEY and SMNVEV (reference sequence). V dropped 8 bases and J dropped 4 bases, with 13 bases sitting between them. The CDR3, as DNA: TGTGCCAGCGCCTCGTCGGGCCCAGATACGCAGTATTTT. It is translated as CASASSGPDTQYF.

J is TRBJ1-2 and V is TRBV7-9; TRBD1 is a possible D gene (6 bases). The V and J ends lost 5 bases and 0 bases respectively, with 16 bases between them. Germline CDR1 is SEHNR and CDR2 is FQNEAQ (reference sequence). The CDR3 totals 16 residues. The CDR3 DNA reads TGTGCCAGCAGCGGGTCGACAGGAGTCGCTAACTATGGCTACACCTTC. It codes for CASSGSTGVANYGYTF.

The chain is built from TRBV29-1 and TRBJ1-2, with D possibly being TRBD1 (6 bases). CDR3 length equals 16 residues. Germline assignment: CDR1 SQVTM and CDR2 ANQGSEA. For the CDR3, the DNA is TGCAGTGCCGACCTCGGGGGCCGAGGGTCTAACTATGGCTACACCTTC. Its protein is CSADLGGRGSNYGYTF.

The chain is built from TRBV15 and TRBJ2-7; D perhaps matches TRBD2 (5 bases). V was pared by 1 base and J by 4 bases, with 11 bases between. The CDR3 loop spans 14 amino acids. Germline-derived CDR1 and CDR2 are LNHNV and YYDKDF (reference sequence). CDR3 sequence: CATSRVGSLYEQYF. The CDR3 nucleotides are TGTGCCACCAGCAGAGTTGGGAGTCTTTACGAGCAGTACTTC.

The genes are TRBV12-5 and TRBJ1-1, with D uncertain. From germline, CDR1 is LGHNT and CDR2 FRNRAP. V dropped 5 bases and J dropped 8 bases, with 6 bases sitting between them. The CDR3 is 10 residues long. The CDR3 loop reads CASGPSEAFF. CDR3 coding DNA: TGTGCTAGTGGTCCCTCCGAAGCTTTCTTT.

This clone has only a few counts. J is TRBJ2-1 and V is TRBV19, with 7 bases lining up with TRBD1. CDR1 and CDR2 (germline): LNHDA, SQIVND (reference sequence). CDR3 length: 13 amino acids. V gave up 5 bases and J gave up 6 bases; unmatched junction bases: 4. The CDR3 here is CASSGDSINEQFF. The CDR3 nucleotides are TGTGCCAGTAGTGGGGACAGTATCAATGAGCAGTTCTTC.

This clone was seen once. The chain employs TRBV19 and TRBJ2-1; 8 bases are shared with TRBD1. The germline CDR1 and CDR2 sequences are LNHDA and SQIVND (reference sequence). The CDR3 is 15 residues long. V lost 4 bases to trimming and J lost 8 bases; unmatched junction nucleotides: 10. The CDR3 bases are TGTGCCAGTAGTAATACAGGGGGACCAGTCCATGAGCAGTTCTTC. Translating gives CASSNTGGPVHEQFF.

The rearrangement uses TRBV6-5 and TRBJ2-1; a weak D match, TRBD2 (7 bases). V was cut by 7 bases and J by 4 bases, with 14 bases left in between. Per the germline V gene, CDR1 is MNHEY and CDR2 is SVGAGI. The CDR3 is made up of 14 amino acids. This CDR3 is CASKGGAVYNEQFF. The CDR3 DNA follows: TGTGCCAGCAAAGGGGGGGCCGTGTACAATGAGCAGTTCTTC.

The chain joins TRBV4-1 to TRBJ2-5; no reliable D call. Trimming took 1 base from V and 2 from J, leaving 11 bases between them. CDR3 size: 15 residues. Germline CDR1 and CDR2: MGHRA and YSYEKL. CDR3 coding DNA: TGCGCCAGCAGCCAAGCCTGGGGATCGCAAGAGACCCAGTACTTC. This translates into CASSQAWGSQETQYF.

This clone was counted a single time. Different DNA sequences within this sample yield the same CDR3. The CDR3 DNA follows: TGTGCCACCAGCAGGGACAGCTCCTACGAGCAGTACTTC. Its protein is CATSRDSSYEQYF. V is TRBV15 and J is TRBJ2-7; a possible D gene is TRBD1 (6 bases). CDR1 and CDR2 from the germline V gene are LNHNV and YYDKDF (reference sequence). Trimming removed 3 bases at V and 0 bases at J, with 6 bases between. The CDR3 sequence is 13 residues long.

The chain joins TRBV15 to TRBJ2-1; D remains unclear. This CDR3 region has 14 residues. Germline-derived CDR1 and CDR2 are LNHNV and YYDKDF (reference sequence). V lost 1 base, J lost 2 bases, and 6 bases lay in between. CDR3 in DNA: TGTGCCACCAGCAGAGGCAGAGCCTACAATGAGCAGTTCTTC. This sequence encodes CATSRGRAYNEQFF.

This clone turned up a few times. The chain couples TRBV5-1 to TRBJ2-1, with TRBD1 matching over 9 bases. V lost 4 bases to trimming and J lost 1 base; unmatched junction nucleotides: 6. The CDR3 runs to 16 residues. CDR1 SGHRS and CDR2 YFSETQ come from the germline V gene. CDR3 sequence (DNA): TGCGCCAGCAGCATGGCGGGGACAGGGTCCTACAATGAGCAGTTCTTC. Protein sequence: CASSMAGTGSYNEQFF.

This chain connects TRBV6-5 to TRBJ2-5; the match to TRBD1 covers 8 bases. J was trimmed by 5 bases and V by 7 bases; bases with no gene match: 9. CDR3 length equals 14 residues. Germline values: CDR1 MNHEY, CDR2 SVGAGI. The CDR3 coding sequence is TGTGCCAGCACCCAAGCGGACAGGGATGAGACCCAGTACTTC. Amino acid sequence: CASTQADRDETQYF.

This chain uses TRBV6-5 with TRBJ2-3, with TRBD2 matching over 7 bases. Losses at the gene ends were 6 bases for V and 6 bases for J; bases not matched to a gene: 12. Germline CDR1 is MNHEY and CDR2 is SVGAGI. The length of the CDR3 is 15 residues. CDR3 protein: CASRRGGRREDTQYF. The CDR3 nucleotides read TGTGCCAGCAGGCGCGGGGGAAGGAGAGAGGATACGCAGTATTTT.

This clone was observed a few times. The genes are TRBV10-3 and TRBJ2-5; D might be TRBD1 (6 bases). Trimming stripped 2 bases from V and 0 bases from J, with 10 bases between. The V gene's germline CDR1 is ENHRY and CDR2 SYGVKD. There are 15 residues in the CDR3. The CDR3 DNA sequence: TGTGCCATCAGTGAGGGCACAGGGTACCAAGAGACCCAGTACTTC. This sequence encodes CAISEGTGYQETQYF.

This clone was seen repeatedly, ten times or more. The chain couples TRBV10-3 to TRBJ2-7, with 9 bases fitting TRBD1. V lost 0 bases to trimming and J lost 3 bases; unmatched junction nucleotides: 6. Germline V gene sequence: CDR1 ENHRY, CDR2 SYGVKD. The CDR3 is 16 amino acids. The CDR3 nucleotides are TGTGCCATCAGTGAGTCACCGACAGGGGGGGTCTACGAGCAGTACTTC. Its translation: CAISESPTGGVYEQYF.

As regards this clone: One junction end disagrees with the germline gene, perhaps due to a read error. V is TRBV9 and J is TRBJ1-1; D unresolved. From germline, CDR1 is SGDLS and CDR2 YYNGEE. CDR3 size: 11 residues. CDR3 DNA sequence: TGTGCCAGCAGATCGAACGCTGAAGCTTTCTTT. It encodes CASRSNAEAFF. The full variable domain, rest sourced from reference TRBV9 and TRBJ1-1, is DSGVTQTPKHLITATGQRVTLRCSPRSGDLSVYWYQQSLDQGLQFLIQYYNGEERAKGNILERFSAQQFPDLHSELNLSSLELGDSALYFCASRSNAEAFFGQGTRLTVV.

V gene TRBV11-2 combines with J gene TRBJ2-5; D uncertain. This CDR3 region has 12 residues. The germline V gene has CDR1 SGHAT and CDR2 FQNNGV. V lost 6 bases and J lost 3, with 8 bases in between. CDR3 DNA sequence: TGTGCCAGCAGGAAATTGGAAGAGACCCAGTACTTC. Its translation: CASRKLEETQYF. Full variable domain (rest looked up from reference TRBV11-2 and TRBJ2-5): EAGVAQSPRYKIIEKRQSVAFWCNPISGHATLYWYQQILGQGPKLLIQFQNNGVVDDSQLPKDRFSAERLKGVDSTLKIQPAKLEDSAVYLCASRKLEETQYFGPGTRLLVL.

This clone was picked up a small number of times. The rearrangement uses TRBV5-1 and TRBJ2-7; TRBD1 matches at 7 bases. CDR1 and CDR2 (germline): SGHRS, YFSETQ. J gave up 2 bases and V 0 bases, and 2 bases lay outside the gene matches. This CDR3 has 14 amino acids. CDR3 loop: CASSLATGTYEQYF. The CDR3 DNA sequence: TGCGCCAGCAGCTTGGCGACAGGGACCTACGAGCAGTACTTC.

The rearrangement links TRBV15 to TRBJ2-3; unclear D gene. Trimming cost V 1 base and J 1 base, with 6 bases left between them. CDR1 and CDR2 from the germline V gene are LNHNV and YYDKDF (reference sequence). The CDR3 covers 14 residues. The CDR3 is CATSRASGTDTQYF. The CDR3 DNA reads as TGTGCCACCAGCAGAGCGAGCGGCACAGATACGCAGTATTTT.

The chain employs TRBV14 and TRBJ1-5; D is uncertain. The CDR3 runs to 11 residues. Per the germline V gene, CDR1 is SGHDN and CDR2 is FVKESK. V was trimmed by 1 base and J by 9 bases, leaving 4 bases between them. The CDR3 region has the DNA TGTGCCAGCAGCCAAGGTGGGCCCCAGCATTTT. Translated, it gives CASSQGGPQHF.

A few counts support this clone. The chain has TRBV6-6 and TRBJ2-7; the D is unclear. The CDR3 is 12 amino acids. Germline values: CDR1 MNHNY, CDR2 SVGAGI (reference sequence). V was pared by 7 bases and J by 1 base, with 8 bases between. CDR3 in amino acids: CASIASSYEQYF. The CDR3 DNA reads TGTGCCAGCATTGCGTCATCCTACGAGCAGTACTTC.

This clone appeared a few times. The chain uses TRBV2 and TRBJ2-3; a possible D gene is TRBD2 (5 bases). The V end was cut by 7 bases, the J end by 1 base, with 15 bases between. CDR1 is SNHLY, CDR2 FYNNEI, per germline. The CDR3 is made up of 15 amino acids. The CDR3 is CASTTPGSRTDTQYF. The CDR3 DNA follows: TGTGCCAGCACCACACCGGGAAGCCGCACAGATACGCAGTATTTT. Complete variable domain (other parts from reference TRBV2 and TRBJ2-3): EPEVTQTPSHQVTQMGQEVILRCVPISNHLYFYWYRQILGQKVEFLVSFYNNEISEKSEIFDDQFSVERPDGSNFTLKIRSTKLEDSAMYFCASTTPGSRTDTQYFGPGTRLTVL.

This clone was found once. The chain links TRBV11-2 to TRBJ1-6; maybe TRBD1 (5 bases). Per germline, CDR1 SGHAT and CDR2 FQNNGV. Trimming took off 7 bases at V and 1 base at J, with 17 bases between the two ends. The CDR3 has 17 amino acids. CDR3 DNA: TGTGCCAGCACCCAAAGCCAGGGAGTGTCCTATAATTCACCCCTCCACTTT. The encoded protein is CASTQSQGVSYNSPLHF.

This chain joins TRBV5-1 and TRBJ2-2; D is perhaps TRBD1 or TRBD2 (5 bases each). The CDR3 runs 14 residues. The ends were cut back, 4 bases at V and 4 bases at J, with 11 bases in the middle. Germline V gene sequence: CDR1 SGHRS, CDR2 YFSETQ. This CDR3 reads CASSAPGGTGELFF. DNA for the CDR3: TGCGCCAGCAGCGCGCCTGGGGGCACCGGGGAGCTGTTTTTT.

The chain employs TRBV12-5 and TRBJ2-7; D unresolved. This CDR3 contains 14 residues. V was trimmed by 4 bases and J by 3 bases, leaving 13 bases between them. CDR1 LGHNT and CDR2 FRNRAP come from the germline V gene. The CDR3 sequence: CASGSSETNYEQYF. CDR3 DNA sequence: TGTGCTAGTGGTTCGTCTGAAACAAACTACGAGCAGTACTTC.

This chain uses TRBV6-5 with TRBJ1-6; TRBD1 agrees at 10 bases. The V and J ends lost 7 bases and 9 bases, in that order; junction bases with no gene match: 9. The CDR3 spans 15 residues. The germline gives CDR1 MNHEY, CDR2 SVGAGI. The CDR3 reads CASKPGDRGGSPLHF. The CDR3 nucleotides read TGTGCCAGCAAACCGGGGGACAGGGGAGGTTCACCCCTCCACTTT.

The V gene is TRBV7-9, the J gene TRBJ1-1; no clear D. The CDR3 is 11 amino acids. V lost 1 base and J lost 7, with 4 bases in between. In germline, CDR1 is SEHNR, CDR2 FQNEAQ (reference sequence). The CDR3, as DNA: TGTGCCAGCAGCTTAGACAATGAAGCTTTCTTT. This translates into CASSLDNEAFF.